The next 30 T cell receptor beta chains were all read from a single sample in a study of blood T cell repertoires in COVID-19. Sequencing used immunoSEQ multiplex PCR; TCRdb keeps in-frame clones, though not all of them. The repertoire holds about 480,000 clones, with roughly nine tenths as singletons. Sequenced input: PBMCs or T cells enriched from blood (not recorded which). These receptors were taken from a woman aged 55-70 years who had recovered from COVID-19.

This clone was recorded only once. The chain employs TRBV9 and TRBJ2-2, with D perhaps TRBD1 (6 bases). V shed 0 bases and J shed 4 bases, with 13 bases lying between them. Germline V gene sequence: CDR1 SGDLS, CDR2 YYNGEE. This CDR3 is 16 amino acids long. The CDR3 reads CASSVGWGLGTGELFF. The CDR3 region has the DNA TGTGCCAGCAGCGTAGGGTGGGGGCTGGGCACCGGGGAGCTGTTTTTT.

CDR3 sequence reads: CASSEGLAGGGVDTQYF. CDR3 in DNA: TGTGCCAGCAGTGAGGGACTAGCGGGGGGGGGCGTTGATACGCAGTATTTT. The J gene is TRBJ2-3, the V gene TRBV2, with TRBD2 matching 16 bases. Trimming at V came to 3 bases and at J to 6 bases, leaving 6 bases not matched to a gene. Germline lookup yields CDR1 SNHLY and CDR2 FYNNEI. The CDR3 totals 17 residues.

This clone was observed a few times. This chain uses TRBV4-2 with TRBJ2-1, with 16 bases lining up with TRBD2. This CDR3 is 16 amino acids long. The V segment lost 1 base and the J segment 14 bases; nucleotides outside the gene matches: 8. Germline assignment: CDR1 LGHNA and CDR2 YNFKEQ. CDR3 DNA sequence: TGTGCCAGCAGCCAAGCCCAGGGACTAGCGGGGGGGCCGAAGTTCTTC. Its translation is CASSQAQGLAGGPKFF.

The chain is built from TRBV4-1 and TRBJ1-2; 7 nucleotides align to TRBD1. The germline V gene has CDR1 MGHRA and CDR2 YSYEKL. The CDR3 spans 15 residues. The ends lost 4 bases at V and 0 bases at J; junction bases unmatched: 5. In nucleotides, the CDR3 is TGCGCCAGCAGCCTCGGGACAGCCTCTAACTATGGCTACACCTTC. This gives the protein CASSLGTASNYGYTF.

A few counts support this clone. The chain has TRBV19 and TRBJ1-1; TRBD1 matches at 7 bases. The CDR3 has 18 residues. V was pared by 6 bases and J by 6 bases, with 22 bases of the junction left unmatched. From germline, CDR1 is LNHDA and CDR2 SQIVND (reference sequence). The CDR3 DNA sequence: TGTGCCAGTAGCATGCTACCGACAGGGTTCTTGGCGTGGGCTGAAGCTTTCTTT. Translated, it gives CASSMLPTGFLAWAEAFF.

The V gene is TRBV4-1, the J gene TRBJ2-7; D unresolved. V lost 1 base and J 2 bases, leaving 9 bases between the germline ends. The CDR3 consists of 14 residues. Germline assignment: CDR1 MGHRA and CDR2 YSYEKL. CDR3 bases: TGCGCCAGCAGCCAAGTTAGTAAACCCTACGAGCAGTACGTC. This sequence encodes CASSQVSKPYEQYV.

This clone was observed a handful of times. V gene TRBV7-8 combines with J gene TRBJ1-2; 9 bases agree with TRBD1. Germline trimming cut 4 bases from V and 7 bases from J; bases unmatched to any gene: 13. CDR1 is SGHVS, CDR2 FQNEAQ, per germline. This CDR3 region has 16 residues. The CDR3 coding sequence is TGTGCCAGCAGCTCAAAGATCCGGGACAGGGAGGTTGGCTACACCTTC. Its protein is CASSSKIRDREVGYTF. Using reference TRBV7-8 and TRBJ1-2 for the parts outside the CDR3, the full variable domain is GAGVSQSPRYKVAKRGQDVALRCDPISGHVSLFWYQQALGQGPEFLTYFQNEAQLDKSGLPSDRFFAERPEGSVSTLKIQRTQQEDSAVYLCASSSKIRDREVGYTFGSGTRLTVV.

The CDR3 protein is CASSRATGGGETQYF. In DNA, the CDR3 is TGCGCCAGCAGCCGAGCGACAGGGGGCGGCGAGACCCAGTACTTC. The V gene is TRBV4-1, the J gene TRBJ2-5, with 10 bases matching TRBD1. Germline V gene sequence: CDR1 MGHRA, CDR2 YSYEKL. The CDR3 runs to 15 residues. With 4 bases clipped from V and 5 bases from J, the junction kept 7 bases outside the gene matches.

This chain connects TRBV12-3 or TRBV12-4 to TRBJ2-3; D call uncertain. Trimming took 7 bases from V and 1 from J, leaving 6 bases between them. The CDR3 runs to 12 residues. CDR3 nucleotide sequence: TGTGCCAGCACCCAGGGCACAGATACGCAGTATTTT. As protein: CASTQGTDTQYF.

CDR3: CATAGGSYNEQFF. The CDR3 DNA reads as TGTGCCACCGCGGGGGGGTCCTACAATGAGCAGTTCTTC. The rearrangement joins TRBV6-5 to TRBJ2-1, with 9 bases that match TRBD2. CDR3 length: 13 amino acids. CDR1 and CDR2 from the germline V gene are MNHEY and SVGAGI. The V segment lost 10 bases and the J segment 1 base; nucleotides outside the gene matches: 2.

The rearrangement joins TRBV6-5 to TRBJ1-5, with 7 bases fitting TRBD1. With V trimmed by 7 bases and J by 4 bases, 7 bases remained unmatched. Looked up from germline, CDR1 is MNHEY and CDR2 is SVGAGI. The CDR3 is 14 residues long. The CDR3 spells CASILQGPNQPQHF. CDR3 sequence (DNA): TGTGCCAGCATCCTACAGGGGCCGAATCAGCCCCAGCATTTT.

This clone was detected only once. The chain links TRBV12-5 to TRBJ2-1; TRBD1 aligns across 8 bases. V gave up 5 bases and J gave up 4 bases; unmatched junction bases: 7. Germline V gene sequence: CDR1 LGHNT, CDR2 FRNRAP. CDR3 size: 15 residues. For the CDR3, the DNA is TGTGCTAGTGGTACCGGGACAGGCCATTACAATGAGCAGTTCTTC. Amino acids: CASGTGTGHYNEQFF.

The chain has TRBV29-1 and TRBJ1-1, with 8 bases identical to TRBD1. CDR1 and CDR2 (germline): SQVTM, ANQGSEA. With 4 bases clipped from V and 1 base from J, the junction kept 2 bases outside the gene matches. The CDR3 contains 13 residues. This chain's CDR3 is CSVARGPNTEAFF. CDR3 nucleotide sequence: TGCAGCGTTGCCAGGGGGCCGAACACTGAAGCTTTCTTT.

The rearrangement joins TRBV5-1 to TRBJ2-3, with D hard to call. Trimming shortened V by 0 bases and J by 0 bases, and 5 bases separated the two germline ends. Germline loops: CDR1 SGHRS, CDR2 YFSETQ. CDR3 length: 14 amino acids. The CDR3 loop is CASSLGHSTDTQYF. The CDR3 bases are TGCGCCAGCAGCTTGGGACACAGCACAGATACGCAGTATTTT.

The V gene is TRBV2, the J gene TRBJ1-2; 7 bases line up with TRBD1. Germline CDR1 SNHLY, CDR2 FYNNEI. V was clipped by 3 bases and J by 6 bases; unmatched bases: 10. This CDR3 contains 15 residues. As DNA, the CDR3 is TGTGCCAGCAGTGACGTAGGCAGGGGGTCTAATGGCTACACCTTC. Protein product: CASSDVGRGSNGYTF.

J is TRBJ2-7 and V is TRBV13; a weak D match, TRBD1 (6 bases). Germline V gene data show CDR1 as PRHDT and CDR2 as FYEKMQ (reference sequence). Trimming stripped 5 bases from V and 1 base from J, with 12 bases between. CDR3 length equals 14 residues. The CDR3 DNA reads as TGTGCCAGCAGCCTAACGACAGGTTCCTACGAGCAGTACTTC. It translates to CASSLTTGSYEQYF.

This chain uses TRBV13 with TRBJ2-5; 11 nucleotides align to TRBD2. The CDR3 consists of 14 residues. Per germline, CDR1 PRHDT and CDR2 FYEKMQ (reference sequence). V gave up 6 bases and J gave up 2 bases; unmatched junction bases: 2. The CDR3 loop reads CASRIAGGQETQYF. The CDR3 region has the DNA TGTGCCAGCAGGATAGCGGGGGGGCAAGAGACCCAGTACTTC.

This sequence joins TRBV20-1 and TRBJ2-1; D remains ambiguous. V dropped 2 bases and J dropped 13 bases, with 12 bases sitting between them. Germline V gene data show CDR1 as DFQATT and CDR2 as SNEGSKA (reference sequence). CDR3 length equals 11 residues. This chain's CDR3 is CSARPLMAQFF. As DNA, the CDR3 is TGCAGTGCTAGACCTCTTATGGCCCAGTTCTTC.

The chain couples TRBV19 to TRBJ2-7; TRBD2 agrees at 7 bases. This CDR3 is 15 amino acids long. The germline V gene encodes CDR1 LNHDA and CDR2 SQIVND (reference sequence). V lost 3 bases to trimming and J lost 3 bases; unmatched junction nucleotides: 8. The CDR3 region is CASSINQGLSYEQYF. CDR3 nucleotide sequence: TGTGCCAGTAGTATTAATCAGGGACTAAGCTACGAGCAGTACTTC.

This chain links TRBV4-1 with TRBJ2-5; perhaps TRBD1 as D (5 bases). V was cut by 1 base and J by 0 bases, with 9 bases left in between. CDR1 is MGHRA, CDR2 YSYEKL, per germline. This CDR3 comprises 15 residues. CDR3 loop: CASSQAMTDQETQYF. The CDR3 DNA reads as TGCGCCAGCAGCCAAGCTATGACAGACCAAGAGACCCAGTACTTC.

V usage is TRBV4-2 and J usage is TRBJ1-3; 7 bases fit TRBD1. Germline V gene lookup returns CDR1 LGHNA and CDR2 YNFKEQ. This CDR3 has 16 amino acids. V lost 3 bases and J lost 3; bases outside the gene matches: 8. CDR3 residues: CASSHGTANDGNTIYF. For the CDR3, the DNA is TGTGCCAGCAGCCATGGGACAGCAAACGATGGAAACACCATATATTTT.

The V and J genes are TRBV29-1 and TRBJ1-2; 10 nucleotides agree with TRBD1. The length of the CDR3 is 13 residues. CDR1 is SQVTM, CDR2 ANQGSEA, per germline. V was pared by 7 bases and J by 5 bases, with 7 bases of the junction left unmatched. Here the CDR3 DNA reads TGCAGCGCCGGGACAGGGGAGTTTTATGGCTACACCTTC. It codes for CSAGTGEFYGYTF.

The chain recombines TRBV4-2 with TRBJ1-5; D is ambiguous. The CDR3 has 13 residues. Between the trimmed V and J ends, which lost 4 bases and 0 bases, there was a span of 4 bases. Looked up from germline, CDR1 is LGHNA and CDR2 is YNFKEQ. In DNA form, the CDR3 reads TGTGCCAGCAGCCGGAGTAGCAATCAGCCCCAGCATTTT. Amino acids: CASSRSSNQPQHF.

As to this clone: The sample holds other DNA sequences that translate to the same CDR3. The chain joins TRBV4-1 to TRBJ1-2, with 11 nucleotides matching TRBD1. CDR3 length: 15 amino acids. Trimming cost V 1 base and J 4 bases; bases outside gene matches: 2. Looked up from germline, CDR1 is MGHRA and CDR2 is YSYEKL. The CDR3 DNA reads as TGCGCCAGCAGCCAAGGGACAGGGGGCTCCTATGGCTACACCTTC. The encoded protein is CASSQGTGGSYGYTF.

V usage is TRBV11-3 and J usage is TRBJ2-1; TRBD1 matches 8 bases. The CDR3 length is 15 residues. The V gene's germline CDR1 is SGHNT and CDR2 YENEEA. With 5 bases clipped from V and 4 bases from J, the junction kept 7 bases outside the gene matches. The CDR3 region is CASSGGQGTYNEQFF. In DNA, the CDR3 is TGTGCCAGCAGCGGTGGACAGGGTACATACAATGAGCAGTTCTTC. The full variable domain, in which reference TRBV11-3 and TRBJ2-1 provide the parts outside the CDR3, is EAGVVQSPRYKIIEKKQPVAFWCNPISGHNTLYWYLQNLGQGPELLIRYENEEAVDDSQLPKDRFSAERLKGVDSTLKIQPAELGDSAVYLCASSGGQGTYNEQFFGPGTRLTVL.

The CDR3 sequence: CASSHRGGDGYTF. The DNA of the CDR3 is TGTGCCAGCAGCCATAGGGGGGGGGATGGCTACACCTTC. V usage is TRBV3-1 (or the pseudogene TRBV3-2) and J usage is TRBJ1-2; tentative D call: TRBD1 (6 bases). The CDR3 totals 13 residues. CDR1 is LGHDT and CDR2 is YNNKEL in the germline V gene (reference sequence). The V gene lost 3 bases and the J gene lost 6 bases, with 11 bases spanning the gap.

The chain has TRBV19 and TRBJ1-4, with D perhaps TRBD1 (5 bases). V lost 7 bases to trimming and J lost 8 bases, with 14 bases between them. Germline V CDR1 and CDR2: LNHDA, SQIVND (reference sequence). The CDR3 is 13 amino acids. The CDR3 region is CASTILKGEKLFF. The CDR3 DNA reads as TGTGCCAGTACCATTCTCAAGGGGGAAAAACTGTTTTTT.

This clone came up once. The chain combines TRBV5-1 with TRBJ2-5; 12 bases match TRBD2. In germline, CDR1 is SGHRS, CDR2 YFSETQ. The V and J ends lost 0 bases and 0 bases, in that order; junction bases with no gene match: 9. CDR3 length: 19 amino acids. The CDR3 region has the DNA TGCGCCAGCAGCTTGGCCTTCCTAGCGGGGGGGCCCAACCAAGAGACCCAGTACTTC. Its translation: CASSLAFLAGGPNQETQYF.

The J gene is TRBJ1-5, the V gene TRBV30; TRBD1 matches 9 bases. The J segment lost 2 bases and the V segment lost 2 bases, leaving 16 bases of the junction unmatched. The CDR3 is 19 residues long. The germline gives CDR1 GTSNPN, CDR2 SVGIG (reference sequence). CDR3 bases: TGTGCCTGGAGTAAAGCAAGGACAGGGGACGGGTGGCGCAATCAGCCCCAGCATTTT. It codes for CAWSKARTGDGWRNQPQHF.

Points on this clone: In the same sample, other DNA sequences code for this CDR3. The gene calls are TRBV11-3 and TRBJ2-6, with D possibly matching TRBD2 (5 bases). Per the germline V gene, CDR1 is SGHNT and CDR2 is YENEEA. The CDR3 sequence is 17 residues long. Between the trimmed V and J ends, which lost 2 bases and 3 bases, there was a span of 14 bases. In DNA form, the CDR3 reads TGTGCCAGCAGCTTATCAAAACTAGATAATGGGGCCAACGTCCTGACTTTC. It specifies CASSLSKLDNGANVLTF. Based on the CDR3 plus reference TRBV11-3 and TRBJ2-6, the full variable domain is EAGVVQSPRYKIIEKKQPVAFWCNPISGHNTLYWYLQNLGQGPELLIRYENEEAVDDSQLPKDRFSAERLKGVDSTLKIQPAELGDSAVYLCASSLSKLDNGANVLTFGAGSRLTVL.